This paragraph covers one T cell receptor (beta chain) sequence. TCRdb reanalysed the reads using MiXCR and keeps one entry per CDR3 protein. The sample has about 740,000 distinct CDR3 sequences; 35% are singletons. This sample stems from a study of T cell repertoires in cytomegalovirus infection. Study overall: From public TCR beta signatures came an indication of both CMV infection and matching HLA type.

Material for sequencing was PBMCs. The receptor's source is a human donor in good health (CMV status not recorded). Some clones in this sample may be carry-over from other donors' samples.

Written as DNA, the CDR3 is TGCAGTGCTAGAGTCGGGGCAGTGATTCAGCCCCAGCATTTT. This encodes CSARVGAVIQPQHF. The chain couples TRBV20-1 to TRBJ1-5, with D possibly matching TRBD1 (5 bases). Germline assignment: CDR1 DFQATT and CDR2 SNEGSKA (reference sequence). V lost 1 base, J lost 6 bases, and 13 bases lay in between. This CDR3 has 14 residues.